What follows are 23 T cell receptor beta chains derived from one specimen sequenced in a study of shared clonotypes between healthy human individuals (dated by TCRdb to 2020 to 2022). Libraries were built with the immunoSEQ multiplex PCR assay. What TCRdb holds here is the immuneACCESS table cut down to in-frame rearrangements. Part of the clones is not present; checked against another copy, under half of the missing clones reflect an unresolved V gene, and the others are unexplained. This sample is represented by over 2 million clones; 90% to 95% of them were singletons. 0.13% of the sample is held by the ten biggest clonotypes. The sample taken for sequencing was naive CD4+ T cells sorted from blood. Interpreted using the paper, the cell subset or site label stands for: CD45RA+ positively selected. These receptor sequences come from a man aged 18 to 29 in good health.

The J gene is TRBJ2-7, the V gene TRBV19; perhaps TRBD2 as D (6 bases). Deletions cut 9 bases from V and 5 bases from J, with 20 bases between. Germline V lookup: CDR1 LNHDA, CDR2 SQIVND (reference sequence). This CDR3 region has 14 residues. The CDR3 sequence is CASGGIGSWNEQYF. The DNA of the CDR3 is TGTGCCAGCGGGGGAATCGGGTCGTGGAACGAGCAGTACTTC. Full variable domain (outside the CDR3, taken from reference TRBV19 and TRBJ2-7): DGGITQSPKYLFRKEGQNVTLSCEQNLNHDAMYWYRQDPGQGLRLIYYSQIVNDFQKGDIAEGYSVSREKKESFPLTVTSAQKNPTAFYLCASGGIGSWNEQYFGPGTRLTVT.

V is TRBV5-1 and J is TRBJ1-4; possibly TRBD1 for D (5 bases). Trimming removed 1 base at V and 6 bases at J, with 7 bases between. Germline lookup yields CDR1 SGHRS and CDR2 YFSETQ. The CDR3 is 13 amino acids. CDR3 sequence reads: CASSLRGDEKLFF. The CDR3 bases are TGCGCCAGCAGCTTGCGAGGGGATGAAAAACTGTTTTTT.

The V call is TRBV6-1, the J call TRBJ1-5; 7 bases line up with TRBD1. The CDR3 covers 16 residues. Losses at the gene ends were 2 bases for V and 4 bases for J; bases not matched to a gene: 8. CDR1 is MNHNS, CDR2 SASEGT, per germline. CDR3 protein: CASSEPPTGRNQPQHF. For the CDR3, the DNA is TGTGCCAGCAGTGAACCCCCGACAGGGCGGAATCAGCCCCAGCATTTT.

The CDR3 is CASSLAKAETQYF. The CDR3, as DNA: TGCGCCAGCAGCTTGGCCAAGGCGGAGACCCAGTACTTC. The V gene is TRBV5-1, the J gene TRBJ2-5; D is ambiguous. The germline gives CDR1 SGHRS, CDR2 YFSETQ. The CDR3 consists of 13 residues. Deletions cut 0 bases from V and 5 bases from J, with 8 bases between.

The V and J genes are TRBV19 and TRBJ2-4, with TRBD1 identical over 9 bases. The CDR3 is 13 residues long. The ends lost 1 base at V and 10 bases at J; junction bases unmatched: 2. CDR1 and CDR2 from the germline V gene are LNHDA and SQIVND (reference sequence). For the CDR3, the DNA is TGTGCCAGTAGTATAGGGACAGGGGAGATTCAGTACTTC. Its translation: CASSIGTGEIQYF. The entire variable domain, with the rest obtained from reference TRBV19 and TRBJ2-4, is as follows: DGGITQSPKYLFRKEGQNVTLSCEQNLNHDAMYWYRQDPGQGLRLIYYSQIVNDFQKGDIAEGYSVSREKKESFPLTVTSAQKNPTAFYLCASSIGTGEIQYFGAGTRLSVL.

The CDR3 coding sequence is TGCGCCAGCAGTGATGGTAGCGGGGGAGTAAATGAGCAGTTCTTC. Translated, it gives CASSDGSGGVNEQFF. The chain carries TRBV10-2 and TRBJ2-1; 9 nucleotides match TRBD2. Germline V gene lookup returns CDR1 WSHSY and CDR2 SAAADI. The V gene end was trimmed by 3 bases and the J gene end by 7 bases; junction bases not matched to a gene: 7. CDR3 length: 15 amino acids.

The chain has TRBV6-5 and TRBJ1-5; D is ambiguous. V lost 2 bases to trimming and J lost 1 base, with 6 bases between them. The CDR3 runs to 14 residues. CDR1 MNHEY and CDR2 SVGAGI come from the germline V gene. CDR3 in DNA: TGTGCCAGCAGTTACGGTTCAAGCAATCAGCCCCAGCATTTT. Translating gives CASSYGSSNQPQHF.

V is TRBV7-9 and J is TRBJ2-1, with D possibly matching TRBD2 (6 bases). With 2 bases removed from V and 6 bases from J, the gap between germline ends came to 14 bases. Germline assignment: CDR1 SEHNR and CDR2 FQNEAQ (reference sequence). The CDR3 runs to 15 residues. In nucleotides, the CDR3 is TGTGCCAGCAGCTTACGCGGGAATGAAGGCAATGAGCAGTTCTTC. Translating gives CASSLRGNEGNEQFF.

CDR3 in amino acids: CAISEMAGGGYEQYF. For the CDR3, the DNA is TGTGCCATCAGTGAGATGGCAGGGGGAGGCTACGAGCAGTACTTC. V usage is TRBV10-3 and J usage is TRBJ2-7; D might be TRBD1 (7 bases). The CDR3 has 15 residues. The V gene's germline CDR1 is ENHRY and CDR2 SYGVKD. V lost 2 bases and J lost 3, with 14 bases in between.

The chain links TRBV29-1 to TRBJ1-5, with TRBD1 matching 7 bases. Germline V gene data show CDR1 as SQVTM and CDR2 as ANQGSEA. This CDR3 has 13 amino acids. V lost 5 bases to trimming and J lost 5 bases; unmatched junction nucleotides: 6. The DNA of the CDR3 is TGCAGCGTTACACAGGGGATTGATCAGCCCCAGCATTTT. Translating gives CSVTQGIDQPQHF.

The V and J genes are TRBV28 and TRBJ1-2; the D gene is possibly TRBD1 (5 bases). Trimming took off 6 bases at V and 0 bases at J, with 8 bases between the two ends. Germline V lookup: CDR1 MDHEN, CDR2 SYDVKM. CDR3 length equals 13 residues. DNA for the CDR3: TGTGCCAGCAGCCAGGGACCTAACTATGGCTACACCTTC. It encodes CASSQGPNYGYTF.

This chain joins TRBV10-3 and TRBJ2-1, with TRBD2 matching 10 bases. The J segment lost 8 bases and the V segment lost 5 bases, leaving 9 bases of the junction unmatched. There are 15 residues in the CDR3. Germline-derived CDR1 and CDR2 are ENHRY and SYGVKD. The CDR3 region is CAISRTSGPTDEQFF. For the CDR3, the DNA is TGTGCCATCAGTCGGACTAGCGGACCTACAGATGAGCAGTTCTTC.

This chain uses TRBV4-1 with TRBJ1-2, with 9 bases aligning to TRBD1. Germline values: CDR1 MGHRA, CDR2 YSYEKL. The CDR3 loop spans 17 amino acids. After removal of 3 bases from V and 8 bases from J, the junction contained 16 bases not matched to a gene. The CDR3 sequence is CASSHPTGQGYLRGYTF. The CDR3 nucleotides are TGCGCCAGCAGCCACCCGACGGGACAGGGCTACCTCAGGGGCTACACCTTC.

The rearrangement links TRBV2 to TRBJ2-5, with D hard to call. The V and J ends lost 6 bases and 1 base respectively, with 15 bases between them. CDR3 length: 15 residues. Germline V gene data show CDR1 as SNHLY and CDR2 as FYNNEI. The CDR3 region is CASRIRRATQETQYF. Written as DNA, the CDR3 is TGTGCCAGCAGGATAAGACGGGCTACCCAAGAGACCCAGTACTTC. Complete variable domain (other parts from reference TRBV2 and TRBJ2-5): EPEVTQTPSHQVTQMGQEVILRCVPISNHLYFYWYRQILGQKVEFLVSFYNNEISEKSEIFDDQFSVERPDGSNFTLKIRSTKLEDSAMYFCASRIRRATQETQYFGPGTRLLVL.

The chain recombines TRBV29-1 with TRBJ2-3; D uncertain. Germline values: CDR1 SQVTM, CDR2 ANQGSEA. This CDR3 region has 11 residues. Between the trimmed V and J ends, which lost 5 bases and 5 bases, there was a span of 8 bases. CDR3 bases: TGCAGCGTTCAAGGAAAAGATACGCAGTATTTT. It is translated as CSVQGKDTQYF.

This clone occurred once. This chain links TRBV5-4 with TRBJ2-3, with D possibly being TRBD2 (6 bases). The CDR3 sequence is 16 residues long. V was clipped by 5 bases and J by 0 bases, with 16 bases between them. The germline CDR1 and CDR2 sequences are SGHNT and YYREEE (reference sequence). Written as DNA, the CDR3 is TGTGCCAGCAGACTAACTAGCAGCTCTAGCACAGATACGCAGTATTTT. Its translation is CASRLTSSSSTDTQYF.

The chain recombines TRBV10-3 with TRBJ1-2, with 7 bases aligning to TRBD1. Germline lookup yields CDR1 ENHRY and CDR2 SYGVKD. V gave up 3 bases and J gave up 5 bases; unmatched junction bases: 9. The CDR3 runs to 15 residues. The CDR3 is CAISDDPTGWYGYTF. DNA for the CDR3: TGTGCCATCAGTGACGATCCGACAGGGTGGTATGGCTACACCTTC.

This chain links TRBV6-5 with TRBJ1-1, with D uncertain. The germline V gene encodes CDR1 MNHEY and CDR2 SVGAGI. The ends were cut back, 5 bases at V and 3 bases at J, with 10 bases in the middle. This CDR3 spans 13 amino acids. The CDR3 DNA reads TGTGCCAGCAGTCCGCTGAGGGACACTGAAGCTTTCTTT. Translated: CASSPLRDTEAFF.

The V and J genes are TRBV18 and TRBJ2-5, with a tentative D call TRBD2 (6 bases). Looked up from germline, CDR1 is KGHSH and CDR2 is LQKENI. This CDR3 comprises 14 residues. V was shortened by 6 bases and J by 2 bases, with 13 bases between the two germline ends. The CDR3 DNA follows: TGTGCCAGCTCGGGGACTCTTACTCAAGAGACCCAGTACTTC. It encodes CASSGTLTQETQYF.

The chain is built from TRBV10-3 and TRBJ2-7, with TRBD1 matching 9 bases. The V and J ends lost 1 base and 7 bases, in that order; junction bases with no gene match: 8. The CDR3 length is 15 residues. Germline CDR1 is ENHRY and CDR2 is SYGVKD. The CDR3 bases are TGTGCCATCAGTGAGTTCATGACAGGGGGTGGTGAGCAGTACTTC. It codes for CAISEFMTGGGEQYF.

The rearrangement uses TRBV18 and TRBJ2-3; no firm D call. Deletions cut 1 base from V and 0 bases from J, with 8 bases between. Germline V lookup: CDR1 KGHSH, CDR2 LQKENI. The CDR3 runs 15 residues. This CDR3 is CASSPRRGSTDTQYF. The CDR3 DNA reads TGTGCCAGCTCACCACGGCGAGGAAGCACAGATACGCAGTATTTT.

The chain links TRBV18 to TRBJ2-5; D is undetermined. V dropped 5 bases and J dropped 2 bases, with 12 bases sitting between them. The CDR3 is 14 residues long. Germline CDR1 reads KGHSH; CDR2 reads LQKENI. CDR3 DNA sequence: TGTGCCAGCTCATTGGGATTACGACAAGAGACCCAGTACTTC. Translating gives CASSLGLRQETQYF. The full variable domain, with the rest looked up from reference TRBV18 and TRBJ2-5, is NAGVMQNPRHLVRRRGQEARLRCSPMKGHSHVYWYRQLPEEGLKFMVYLQKENIIDESGMPKERFSAEFPKEGPSILRIQQVVRGDSAAYFCASSLGLRQETQYFGPGTRLLVL.

This chain joins TRBV28 and TRBJ2-7; D is possibly TRBD2 (6 bases). There are 16 residues in the CDR3. CDR1 MDHEN and CDR2 SYDVKM come from the germline V gene. Between the trimmed V and J ends, which lost 8 bases and 0 bases, there was a span of 20 bases. The DNA of the CDR3 is TGTGCCAGCTGGGGTGGTGCGGGAAGGAGCTCCTACGAGCAGTACTTC. Translated: CASWGGAGRSSYEQYF.